The 28 T cell receptor beta chains reported below all come from one sample, sequenced in a study of T cells in women clearing cervical HPV infection. Profiled with immunoSEQ multiplex PCR; TCRdb holds only in-frame clones, not every one. In total, the table holds 25,000 to 35,000 clones. Source material: blood buffy coat. These TCRs come from a woman aged 18 to 69 with a cervical HPV16 infection that either progressed to CIN3+ or cleared (not recorded which).

Comments on this clone: The read stops 3 residues short of the end of the CDR3; the missing end is completed from the germline J gene. The chain uses TRBV2 and TRBJ1-6; no clear D gene. Germline loops: CDR1 SNHLY, CDR2 FYNNEI. The CDR3 runs 15 residues. Trimming removed 8 bases from V and 0 bases from J, with 11 bases in between. The CDR3 bases that were read are TGTGCCAGCCGAACAGAGAGCTCCTATAATTCACCC. Amino acids: CASRTESSYNSP. The CDR3 as a whole reads CASRTESSYNSPLHF. Looking up the rest from reference TRBV2 and TRBJ1-6 gives the full variable domain: EPEVTQTPSHQVTQMGQEVILRCVPISNHLYFYWYRQILGQKVEFLVSFYNNEISEKSEIFDDQFSVERPDGSNFTLKIRSTKLEDSAMYFCASRTESSYNSPLHFGNGTRLTVT.

On this clone itself: The read ends 3 residues early relative to the CDR3; the germline J gene fills the gap. The chain recombines TRBV5-1 with TRBJ1-5; D remains unclear. The length of the CDR3 is 16 residues. In germline, CDR1 is SGHRS, CDR2 YFSETQ. V dropped 0 bases and J dropped 0 bases, with 10 bases sitting between them. The CDR3 reads CASSLDGGSSNQPQHF. The DNA read from the CDR3 is TGCGCCAGCAGCTTGGACGGCGGCTCTAGCAATCAGCCC.

About this clone itself: The CDR3 is cut off 3 residues early in the read; its end comes from the germline J gene. The rearrangement joins TRBV20-1 to TRBJ2-7; 11 bases map to TRBD1. Trimming at V came to 4 bases and at J to 2 bases, leaving 7 bases not matched to a gene. This CDR3 spans 15 amino acids. Germline V gene lookup returns CDR1 DFQATT and CDR2 SNEGSKA (reference sequence). The part of the CDR3 DNA that was read is TGCAGTGCTATAGTGCGGACAGGGGGCACCTACGAG. Translated, it gives CSAIVRTGGTYE. The full CDR3 protein reads CSAIVRTGGTYEQYF.

With regard to this clone: Read coverage stops 3 residues before the CDR3 terminus; the germline J gene supplies the remainder. The chain employs TRBV11-3 and TRBJ1-2; TRBD1 might be the D (5 bases). V was clipped by 0 bases and J by 1 base, with 9 bases between them. The CDR3 runs 15 residues. The germline V gene encodes CDR1 SGHNT and CDR2 YENEEA. The sequenced CDR3 bases are TGTGCCAGCAGCTTAGAAGGGGATCGTAACTATGGC. It translates to CASSLEGDRNYG. The whole CDR3 protein reads CASSLEGDRNYGYTF. Complete variable domain (other parts from reference TRBV11-3 and TRBJ1-2): EAGVVQSPRYKIIEKKQPVAFWCNPISGHNTLYWYLQNLGQGPELLIRYENEEAVDDSQLPKDRFSAERLKGVDSTLKIQPAELGDSAVYLCASSLEGDRNYGYTFGSGTRLTVV.

Remarks on this clone: Sequencing ends 3 residues short of the CDR3 end; the germline J gene provides the rest. The rearrangement links TRBV10-1 to TRBJ2-1, with 9 nucleotides matching TRBD1. This CDR3 region has 14 residues. V was pared by 5 bases and J by 4 bases, with 3 bases of the junction left unmatched. CDR1 and CDR2 (germline): WNHNN, SYGVQD (reference sequence). The covered CDR3 bases are TGCGCCAGCAGTCCGGGACAGGGTTACAATGAG. Translated, it gives CASSPGQGYNE. The CDR3, in full, reads CASSPGQGYNEQFF.

A remark on this clone: With the read ending 3 residues before the CDR3 end, the germline J gene is used to fill in that end. The chain has TRBV20-1 and TRBJ1-2; 11 bases line up with TRBD1. Germline-derived CDR1 and CDR2 are DFQATT and SNEGSKA (reference sequence). Losses at the gene ends were 5 bases for V and 3 bases for J; bases not matched to a gene: 8. The CDR3 is 15 amino acids. The CDR3: CSADLPGQGDYGYTF. The covered CDR3 bases are TGCAGTGCTGACTTGCCGGGACAGGGGGACTATGGC.

Of note for this clone: Read coverage stops 3 residues before the CDR3 terminus; the germline J gene supplies the remainder. The chain carries TRBV10-2 and TRBJ2-1, with D possibly being TRBD2 (5 bases). The V and J ends lost 8 bases and 8 bases respectively, with 10 bases between them. This CDR3 has 11 amino acids. Per the germline V gene, CDR1 is WSHSY and CDR2 is SAAADI. Here the CDR3 reads CASEGRYEQFF. Partial CDR3 DNA: TGCGCCAGCGAGGGCAGATATGAG.

For this clone: The CDR3 end lies 3 residues beyond the end of the read and is filled in from the germline J gene. V gene TRBV29-1 combines with J gene TRBJ2-2, with TRBD2 as a possible D gene (5 bases). The CDR3 totals 14 residues. Between the trimmed V and J ends, which lost 2 bases and 0 bases, there was a span of 7 bases. CDR1 and CDR2 (germline): SQVTM, ANQGSEA. Incomplete CDR3 DNA: TGCAGCGTTGAAATGACTACGAACACCGGGGAG. Its protein product is CSVEMTTNTGE. The CDR3 reads in full as CSVEMTTNTGELFF.

Note on this clone: The read finishes 3 residues shy of the CDR3 end, and the germline J gene is used to complete it. V usage is TRBV5-1 and J usage is TRBJ2-3; no definite D call. This CDR3 comprises 16 residues. The germline V gene encodes CDR1 SGHRS and CDR2 YFSETQ. CDR3 bases read: TGCGCCAGCAGCTTGATGGCCGCTGGGCCCCAAGAGACG. Amino acid sequence: CASSLMAAGPQET. The whole CDR3 is CASSLMAAGPQETQYF.

As regards this clone: The read terminates 3 residues ahead of where the CDR3 ends, so the germline J gene completes it. This rearrangement joins TRBV28 to TRBJ1-2, with 9 bases fitting TRBD1. Germline CDR1 and CDR2: MDHEN and SYDVKM. V lost 3 bases, J lost 7 bases, and 12 bases stayed unmatched. The CDR3 is made up of 16 amino acids. Incomplete CDR3 DNA: TGTGCCAGCAGTTTTAATCCCACAGGGGGCGTGAGTGGC. Residues: CASSFNPTGGVSG. The full CDR3 protein reads CASSFNPTGGVSGYTF.

Concerning this clone itself: The read gets to within 3 residues of the CDR3 end, and the germline J gene fills in the rest. This chain links TRBV19 with TRBJ2-1; D is possibly TRBD2 (6 bases). V lost 9 bases to trimming and J lost 0 bases, with 12 bases between them. The germline gives CDR1 LNHDA, CDR2 SQIVND (reference sequence). The length of the CDR3 is 14 residues. The CDR3 DNA, read in part, is TGTGCCAGCGCGGCGGGGAACTCCTACAATGAG. Amino acid sequence: CASAAGNSYNE. The complete CDR3 sequence is CASAAGNSYNEQFF.

This CDR3 reads CASSLAGLAASTDTQYF. The part of the CDR3 DNA that was read is TGTGCCAGCAGTTTAGCGGGACTAGCGGCTAGCACAGATACG. This sequence joins TRBV12-3 or TRBV12-4 and TRBJ2-3; 11 nucleotides match TRBD2. The read comes to an end 3 residues before the CDR3 does, leaving the germline J gene to fill in the end. With V trimmed by 0 bases and J by 0 bases, 2 bases remained unmatched. This CDR3 region has 17 residues.

Comments on this clone: The read terminates 3 residues before the CDR3 end, so the remaining end is supplied by the germline J gene. The chain carries TRBV5-1 and TRBJ2-3; TRBD1 matches 7 bases. From germline, CDR1 is SGHRS and CDR2 YFSETQ. The CDR3 is 16 residues long. The V gene end was trimmed by 2 bases and the J gene end by 3 bases; junction bases not matched to a gene: 9. The CDR3 loop is CASSLTGTVGTDTQYF. CDR3 DNA, as far as it was read: TGCGCCAGCAGCTTAACGGGGACAGTCGGAACAGATACG.

A word on this clone: The read comes to an end 3 residues before the CDR3 does, leaving the germline J gene to fill in the end. The chain joins TRBV2 to TRBJ1-4; 7 bases line up with TRBD1. The CDR3 covers 12 residues. The trim removed 2 bases at V and 10 bases at J, leaving 1 base unmatched. Looked up from germline, CDR1 is SNHLY and CDR2 is FYNNEI. The CDR3 sequence is CASSEQGGKLFF. Incomplete CDR3 DNA: TGTGCCAGCAGTGAACAGGGGGGAAAA.

In regard to this clone: The sequence runs out 3 residues before the end of the CDR3; the remainder is reconstructed from the germline J gene. The same CDR3 also results from other DNA sequences found in this sample. The rearrangement joins TRBV19 to TRBJ1-3; weak D call: TRBD1 (6 bases). The CDR3 spans 15 residues. Germline V gives CDR1 LNHDA, CDR2 SQIVND (reference sequence). V was pared by 4 bases and J by 3 bases, with 13 bases between. The CDR3 DNA, read in part, is TGTGCCAGTAGTACCCCCACAGGGAGTGGAAACACC. Its translation: CASSTPTGSGNT. The CDR3 in full is CASSTPTGSGNTIYF.

A note on this clone: Coverage ceases 3 residues before the CDR3 finishes, and the germline J gene fills in the end. V gene TRBV5-1 combines with J gene TRBJ1-1; TRBD1 matches at 9 bases. The germline CDR1 and CDR2 sequences are SGHRS and YFSETQ. V was clipped by 6 bases and J by 0 bases; unmatched bases: 6. This CDR3 is 15 amino acids long. The CDR3 is CASNTGQGMNTEAFF. The CDR3 bases that were read are TGCGCCAGCAACACGGGACAGGGAATGAACACTGAA.

In the case of this clone: Coverage ceases 3 residues before the CDR3 finishes, and the germline J gene fills in the end. V usage is TRBV11-2 and J usage is TRBJ2-5; D may be TRBD2 (7 bases). The germline CDR1 and CDR2 sequences are SGHAT and FQNNGV. This CDR3 comprises 14 residues. This CDR3 reads CASGLGGGTDTQYF. The DNA read from the CDR3 is TGTGCCAGCGGGCTAGGCGGGGGCACAGATACC.

About this clone: The CDR3 goes on 3 residues after the read ends, and that part is filled in from the germline J gene. The chain links TRBV20-1 to TRBJ2-2; D may be TRBD1 or TRBD2 (6 bases each). The CDR3 is made up of 16 amino acids. CDR1 is DFQATT, CDR2 SNEGSKA, per germline (reference sequence). The sequenced CDR3 bases are TGCAGTGCTAGAGATAGGAGGGACATTAGTGGGGAAAAG. This sequence encodes CSARDRRDISGEK. In full, the CDR3 is CSARDRRDISGEKLFF.

With regard to this clone: The read terminates 3 residues before the CDR3 end, so the remaining end is supplied by the germline J gene. The chain joins TRBV4-1 to TRBJ2-1; 7 bases map to TRBD1. This CDR3 comprises 17 residues. V was pared by 2 bases and J by 5 bases, with 12 bases of the junction left unmatched. CDR1 is MGHRA, CDR2 YSYEKL, per germline. The CDR3 loop reads CASSQLGTVIVHNEQFF. The covered CDR3 bases are TGCGCCAGCAGCCAATTAGGGACAGTCATAGTTCACAATGAG.

Of note for this clone: Sequencing ends 3 residues short of the CDR3 end; the germline J gene provides the rest. The gene calls are TRBV20-1 and TRBJ2-5, with D possibly TRBD2 on 5 matching bases. V lost 6 bases and J lost 3, with 14 bases in between. Germline V gene sequence: CDR1 DFQATT, CDR2 SNEGSKA (reference sequence). This CDR3 comprises 13 residues. CDR3 sequence reads: CSARAPGEETQYF. The sequenced part of the CDR3 DNA is TGCAGTGCGAGGGCCCCCGGGGAAGAGACC.

Details on this clone: The read ends 3 residues early relative to the CDR3; the germline J gene fills the gap. The chain links TRBV20-1 to TRBJ1-2, with 7 bases fitting TRBD1. The J segment lost 2 bases and the V segment lost 5 bases, leaving 5 bases of the junction unmatched. Germline assignment: CDR1 DFQATT and CDR2 SNEGSKA (reference sequence). CDR3 size: 13 residues. Incomplete CDR3 DNA: TGCAGTGCTCTCCAGGGGGAGAACTATGGC. Its translation is CSALQGENYG. The whole CDR3 region reads CSALQGENYGYTF.

Turning to this clone: The DNA ends 3 residues before the CDR3 does, and the rest of the CDR3 is filled in from the germline J gene. The chain joins TRBV19 to TRBJ1-2, with D unresolved. The CDR3 totals 14 residues. Germline V gene lookup returns CDR1 LNHDA and CDR2 SQIVND (reference sequence). Here the CDR3 reads CASSIESSGIDYTF. The DNA read from the CDR3 is TGTGCCAGTAGTATAGAGAGTAGCGGGATTGAC.

Remarks on this clone: The read is 3 residues too short to cover the CDR3 end, so that end is filled in from the germline J gene. The chain uses TRBV20-1 and TRBJ1-6, with D maybe TRBD1 (6 bases). Germline V CDR1 and CDR2: DFQATT, SNEGSKA (reference sequence). CDR3 length: 12 residues. Trimming removed 6 bases from V and 7 bases from J, with 10 bases in between. This CDR3 is CSARGGNSPLHF. Incomplete CDR3 DNA: TGCAGTGCAAGGGGGGGGAATTCACCC.

Points on this clone: The read halts 3 residues ahead of the CDR3 end, with the missing end drawn from the germline J gene. The gene calls are TRBV19 and TRBJ1-2; D perhaps matches TRBD1 (5 bases). The CDR3 sequence is 15 residues long. The germline CDR1 and CDR2 sequences are LNHDA and SQIVND (reference sequence). The CDR3 sequence is CASGTSGSSYNDYTF. The CDR3 bases that were read are TGTGCCAGTGGGACTAGCGGGAGCTCCTACAATGAC.

Details on this clone: From the germline J gene comes the end of the CDR3, since the read stops 3 residues before it. The rearrangement joins TRBV13 to TRBJ2-7; D perhaps matches TRBD2 (5 bases). The V gene lost 3 bases and the J gene lost 5 bases, with 14 bases spanning the gap. This CDR3 is 14 amino acids long. The V gene's germline CDR1 is PRHDT and CDR2 FYEKMQ (reference sequence). The CDR3 loop is CASSFHRSGDEQYF. The DNA read from the CDR3 is TGTGCCAGCAGCTTCCATCGTTCCGGGGACGAG.

The part of the CDR3 DNA that was read is TGTGCCAGCAGTCAAAGGATAGGGGGC. Translating it yields CASSQRIGG. The entire CDR3 protein reads CASSQRIGGYTF. This rearrangement joins TRBV2 to TRBJ1-2; D not resolved. The CDR3 goes on 3 residues after the read ends, and that part is filled in from the germline J gene. The CDR3 runs 12 residues. Looked up from germline, CDR1 is SNHLY and CDR2 is FYNNEI. The complete variable domain, with remaining parts taken from reference TRBV2 and TRBJ1-2, reads EPEVTQTPSHQVTQMGQEVILRCVPISNHLYFYWYRQILGQKVEFLVSFYNNEISEKSEIFDDQFSVERPDGSNFTLKIRSTKLEDSAMYFCASSQRIGGYTFGSGTRLTVV.

About this clone itself: The read ends 3 residues shy of where the CDR3 ends; the end is completed using the germline J gene. This chain uses TRBV18 with TRBJ1-3; D is perhaps TRBD1 (5 bases). The CDR3 has 17 residues. V was cut by 3 bases and J by 0 bases, with 15 bases left in between. Germline-derived CDR1 and CDR2 are KGHSH and LQKENI. The sequenced CDR3 bases are TGTGCCAGCTCACCTCAGCGGGGGGAGAGCTCTGGAAACACC. Amino acid sequence: CASSPQRGESSGNT. The complete CDR3 protein is CASSPQRGESSGNTIYF.

Regarding this clone: With the read ending 3 residues before the CDR3 end, the germline J gene is used to fill in that end. The chain combines TRBV20-1 with TRBJ2-7; D may be TRBD1 (5 bases). Trimming stripped 7 bases from V and 5 bases from J, with 12 bases between. Germline V CDR1 and CDR2: DFQATT, SNEGSKA (reference sequence). This CDR3 comprises 11 residues. The chain's CDR3 is CSGGALDEQYF. The sequenced part of the CDR3 DNA is TGCAGTGGGGGCGCCCTCGACGAG.